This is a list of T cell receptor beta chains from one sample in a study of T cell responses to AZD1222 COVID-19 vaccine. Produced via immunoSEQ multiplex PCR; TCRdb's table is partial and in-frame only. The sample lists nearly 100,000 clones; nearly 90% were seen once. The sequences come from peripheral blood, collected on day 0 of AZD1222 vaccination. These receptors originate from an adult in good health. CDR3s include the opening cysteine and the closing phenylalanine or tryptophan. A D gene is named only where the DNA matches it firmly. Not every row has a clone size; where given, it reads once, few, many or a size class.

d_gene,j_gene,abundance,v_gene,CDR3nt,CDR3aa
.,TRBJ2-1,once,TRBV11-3,TGTGCCAGCAGCTGGGGTGAGGGGGGGAAGCTGTCTCGTCTGTTCTTC,CASSWGEGGKLSRLFF
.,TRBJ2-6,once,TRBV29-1,TGCAGCGTGAAACCGAATGGGGGCTCGGCTGGGGCCAACGTCCTGACTTTC,CSVKPNGGSAGANVLTF
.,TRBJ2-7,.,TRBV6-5,TGTGCCAGCAGTAATGGACGGTTCTCCTACGAGCAGTACTTC,CASSNGRFSYEQYF
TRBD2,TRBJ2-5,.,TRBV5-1,TGCGCCAGCAGCTTGGGAGCTAGCGGGAGGCGAGAGACCCAGTACTTC,CASSLGASGRRETQYF
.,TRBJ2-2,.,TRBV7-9,TGTGCCAGCAGCTTTTTGGCGAACACCGGGGAGCTGTTTTTT,CASSFLANTGELFF
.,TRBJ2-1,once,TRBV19,TGTGCCAGTAGTACAGCGACTTACTCCTACAATGAGCAGTTCTTC,CASSTATYSYNEQFF
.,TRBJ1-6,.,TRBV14,TGTGCCAGCAGCCAAGACGTCCGTGGGTTCGTGGATTCACCCCTCCACTTT,CASSQDVRGFVDSPLHF
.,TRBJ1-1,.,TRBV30,TGTGCCTGGAAGTGGGGGAACACTGAAGCTTTCTTT,CAWKWGNTEAFF
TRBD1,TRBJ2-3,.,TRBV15,TGTGCCACCTCCCGGGACAGGGGGTTGGATACGCAGTATTTT,CATSRDRGLDTQYF
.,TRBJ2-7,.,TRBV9,TGTGCCAGCAGCGCCGCCGGACAGCTCTACGAGCAGTACTTC,CASSAAGQLYEQYF
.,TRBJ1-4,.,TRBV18,TGTGCCAGCTCACCGCTTGGGACATCGCCAACTAATGAAAAACTGTTTTTT,CASSPLGTSPTNEKLFF
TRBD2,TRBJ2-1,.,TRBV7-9,TGTGCCAGCAGCTCCAGGACTAGCGGGGGAGCCGGTTACAATGAGCAGTTCTTC,CASSSRTSGGAGYNEQFF
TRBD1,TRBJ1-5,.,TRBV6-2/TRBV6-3,TGTGCCAGCAGCCAGACAGGGACTAGCAATCAGCCCCAGCATTTT,CASSQTGTSNQPQHF
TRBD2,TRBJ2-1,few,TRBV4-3,TGCGCCAGCAGCCCGACGAGCGGGGGGACGTATGAGCAGTTCTTC,CASSPTSGGTYEQFF
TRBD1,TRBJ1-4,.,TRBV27,TGTGCCAGCTGGGGACAGAATAATGAAAAACTGTTTTTT,CASWGQNNEKLFF
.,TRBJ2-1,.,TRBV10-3,TGTGCCATAGGGGGGGACACCTCCTACAATGAGCAGTTCTTC,CAIGGDTSYNEQFF
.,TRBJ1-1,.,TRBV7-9,TGTGCCAGCAGCTTCCCCCCCGAAAACACTGAAGCTTTCTTT,CASSFPPENTEAFF
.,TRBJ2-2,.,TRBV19,TGTGCCAGTAGCTCAGGGGTCGACACCGGGGAGCTGTTTTTT,CASSSGVDTGELFF
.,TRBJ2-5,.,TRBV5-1,TGCGCCAGCAAGGAACTGGAAGGGGGTGCGGAGACCCAGTACTTC,CASKELEGGAETQYF
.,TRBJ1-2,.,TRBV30,TGTGCTCACAGGGTATTCTATGGCTACACCTTC,CAHRVFYGYTF
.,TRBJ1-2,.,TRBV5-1,TGCGCCAGCAGCTTGGGGGCAGACTATGGCTACACCTTC,CASSLGADYGYTF
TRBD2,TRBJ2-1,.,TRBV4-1,TGCGCCAGCAGCCGAGGGACTAGCGGGGTCTACAATGAGCAGTTCTTC,CASSRGTSGVYNEQFF
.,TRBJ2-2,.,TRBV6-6,TGTGCCAGCAGTTACTCTCAGCCCGGGGAGCTGTTTTTT,CASSYSQPGELFF
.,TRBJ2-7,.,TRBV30,TGTGCCTGGGGGCGGAGGGGATTTGGGGCGTCCTACGAGCAGTACTTC,CAWGRRGFGASYEQYF
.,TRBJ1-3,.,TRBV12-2,TGTGCAAGTCGCCTTTTGGGACTTACCTCTGGAAACACCATATATTTT,CASRLLGLTSGNTIYF
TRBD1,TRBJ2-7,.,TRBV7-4,TGTGCCAGCAGCTACCGGGACAGGCTCTCCTACGAGCAGTACTTC,CASSYRDRLSYEQYF
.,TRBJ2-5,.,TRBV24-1,TGTGCCACCCCCCCCGTCACGCTACCAGGAGAGACCCAGTACTTC,CATPPVTLPGETQYF
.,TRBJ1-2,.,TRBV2,TGTGCCAGCTCCCGAGAGGGATCTGGGCCAGGAGGCTACACCTTC,CASSREGSGPGGYTF
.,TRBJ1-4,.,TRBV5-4,TGTGCCAGCAGCTTAACGGGAGGAACTAATGAAAAACTGTTTTTT,CASSLTGGTNEKLFF
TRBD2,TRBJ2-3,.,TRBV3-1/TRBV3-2,TGTGCCAGCAGCCGAACAGGGACTAGCTCGGGCTCCCAGCAGTATTTT,CASSRTGTSSGSQQYF
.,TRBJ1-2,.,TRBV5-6,TGTGCCAGCGCTTACGCCGGGACAACTTACTATGGCTACACCTTC,CASAYAGTTYYGYTF
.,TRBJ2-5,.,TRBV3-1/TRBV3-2,TGTGCCAGCAGCCAACGTCGGAGCCAAGAGACCCAGTACTTC,CASSQRRSQETQYF
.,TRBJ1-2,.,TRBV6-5,TGTGCCAGCAGTTTGACCGGACAGAACTATGGCTACACCTTC,CASSLTGQNYGYTF
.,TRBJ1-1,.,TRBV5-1,TGCGCCAGCAGCAGTCCCGGGACGGAGAACACTGAAGCTTTCTTT,CASSSPGTENTEAFF
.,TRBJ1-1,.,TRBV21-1,TGTGCCAGCAGCAAAGCGTTCTGGAGGGAGGACGACACTGAAGCTTTCTTT,CASSKAFWREDDTEAFF
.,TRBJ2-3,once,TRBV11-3,TGTGCCAGCAGCTTAGAAAGGGACACTATTTATACGCAGTATTTT,CASSLERDTIYTQYF
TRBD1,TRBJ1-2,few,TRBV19,TGTGCCAGTAGTATACCCCAGGGTCACAGGGGGCAAGGAAATGGCTACACCTTC,CASSIPQGHRGQGNGYTF